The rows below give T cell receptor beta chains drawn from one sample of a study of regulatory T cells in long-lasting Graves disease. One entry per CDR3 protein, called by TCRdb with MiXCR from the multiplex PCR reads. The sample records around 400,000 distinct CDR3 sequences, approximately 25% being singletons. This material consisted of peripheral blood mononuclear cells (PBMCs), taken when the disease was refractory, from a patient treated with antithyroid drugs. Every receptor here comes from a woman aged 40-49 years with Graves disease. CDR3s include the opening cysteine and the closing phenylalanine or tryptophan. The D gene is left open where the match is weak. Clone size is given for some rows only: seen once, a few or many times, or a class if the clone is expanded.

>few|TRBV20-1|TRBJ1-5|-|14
TGCAGTGCTGGTCGGGCCCCCGGCGGGCAGCCCCAGCATTTT
CSAGRAPGGQPQHF
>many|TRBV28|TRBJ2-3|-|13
TGTGCCAGCAGTTTAGTTGCAGCAGATACGCAGTATTTT
CASSLVAADTQYF
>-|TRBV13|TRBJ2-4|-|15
TGTGCCAGCAGCCCCTTTTGGGGTGCCAAAAACATTCAGTACTTC
CASSPFWGAKNIQYF
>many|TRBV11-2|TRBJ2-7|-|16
TGTGCCAGCAGCTCCCCCAGGGGCCCCACTCCTTACGAGCAGTACTTC
CASSSPRGPTPYEQYF
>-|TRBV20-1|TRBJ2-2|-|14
TGCAGTGCTAGGGGGGAATCCAACACCGGGGAGCTGTTTTTT
CSARGESNTGELFF
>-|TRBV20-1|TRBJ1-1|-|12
TGCAGTGCCCTACACAGGAACACTGAAGCTTTCTTT
CSALHRNTEAFF
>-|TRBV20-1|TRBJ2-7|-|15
TGCAGTGCTAGAGGGGGCTGGTTAGGGAGAGACGAGCAGTACTTC
CSARGGWLGRDEQYF
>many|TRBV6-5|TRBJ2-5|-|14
TGTGCCAGCAGTTACGTTGACTGGTCGGGGACCCAGTACTTC
CASSYVDWSGTQYF
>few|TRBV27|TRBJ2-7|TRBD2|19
TGTGCCAGCAGTTTATCTATAATCGGACTAGCGGAGAACACGGCCGAGCAGTACTTC
CASSLSIIGLAENTAEQYF
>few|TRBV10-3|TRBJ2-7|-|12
TGTGCCATCAGTGACATACAGAACGAGCAGTACTTC
CAISDIQNEQYF
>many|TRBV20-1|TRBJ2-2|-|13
TGCAGTGCTAGACCCGTGGGCACCGGGGAGCTGTTTTTT
CSARPVGTGELFF
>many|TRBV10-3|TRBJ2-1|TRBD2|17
TGTGCCATCAGTTCTCGTATCGCGGGAGGTAGCTACAATGAGCAGTTCTTC
CAISSRIAGGSYNEQFF
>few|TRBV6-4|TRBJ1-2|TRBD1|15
TGTGCCAGCAGTGCACAGGGACAGGGTATCTTCGGCTACACCTTC
CASSAQGQGIFGYTF
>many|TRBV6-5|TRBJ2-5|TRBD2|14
TGTGCCAGCAGTTCGTCTAGCGGGAGAGAGACCCAGTACTTC
CASSSSSGRETQYF
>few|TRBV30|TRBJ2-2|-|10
TGTGCCTGGTGGGGCGGGGAGCTGTTTTTT
CAWWGGELFF
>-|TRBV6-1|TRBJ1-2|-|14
TGTGCCAGCAGCCACGGGGAGGGCCCCTTTACTGACACCTTC
CASSHGEGPFTDTF
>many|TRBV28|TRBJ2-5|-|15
TGTGCCAGCAGTTTTGGCGGGACTTTGTGGGAGACCCAGTACTTC
CASSFGGTLWETQYF
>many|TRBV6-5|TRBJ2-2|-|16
TGTGCCAGCAGTTACTCGACGTCCTTTAGGACCGGGGAGCTGTTTTTT
CASSYSTSFRTGELFF
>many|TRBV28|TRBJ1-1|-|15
TGTGCCAGCAGTTTTGCCCCTCCCTGGCTCCCTGAAGCTTTCTTT
CASSFAPPWLPEAFF
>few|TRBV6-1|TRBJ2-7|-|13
TGTGCCAGCACCCCTCCCGGGGCCGGTGAGCAGTACTTC
CASTPPGAGEQYF
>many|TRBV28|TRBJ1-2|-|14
TGTGCCAGCAGTTTACACGGATCTAACTATGGCTACACCTTC
CASSLHGSNYGYTF
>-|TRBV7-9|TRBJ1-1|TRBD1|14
TGTGCCGGTCTCCCAGGGGGCGGAGGCACTGAAGCTTTCTTT
CAGLPGGGGTEAFF
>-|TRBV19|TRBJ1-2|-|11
TGTGCCACCAAAGATATCTATGGCTACACCTTC
CATKDIYGYTF
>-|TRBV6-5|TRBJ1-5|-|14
TGTGCCAGCAGTTACGGAGGGTATGGTCAGCCCCAGCATTTT
CASSYGGYGQPQHF
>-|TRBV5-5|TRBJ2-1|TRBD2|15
TGTGCCAGCAGCTTGGCTCCTAGCGGGAGCTATGAGCAGTTCTTC
CASSLAPSGSYEQFF
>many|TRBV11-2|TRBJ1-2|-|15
TGTGCCAGCAGCTTAGGTAGACAGATCAACTATGGCTACACCTTC
CASSLGRQINYGYTF
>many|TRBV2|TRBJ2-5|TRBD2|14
TGTGCCAGCAACCTAGCGGGTACGGGAGAGACCCAGTACTTC
CASNLAGTGETQYF
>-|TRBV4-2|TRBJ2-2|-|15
TGTGCCAGCAGCCATGGGGCCTCGTCCACCGGGGAGCTGTTTTTT
CASSHGASSTGELFF
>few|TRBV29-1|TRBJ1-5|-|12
TGCAGCGCCGCTGGGGAAAATCAGCCCCAGCATTTT
CSAAGENQPQHF
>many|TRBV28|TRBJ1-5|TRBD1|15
TGTGCCAGCAGTCAACGGGACAGTGCTAGCGGGCCCCAGCATTTT
CASSQRDSASGPQHF
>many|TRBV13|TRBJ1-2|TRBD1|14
TGTGCCAGCAGAACGGTAGGACAGGACTATGGCTACACCTTC
CASRTVGQDYGYTF
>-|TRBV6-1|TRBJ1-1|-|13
TGTGCCAGCAGTGACTTCGGGGACACTGAAGCTTTCTTT
CASSDFGDTEAFF
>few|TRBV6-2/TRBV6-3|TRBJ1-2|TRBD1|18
TGTGCCAGCGGTTACGAAGCCGGACAGGGAAGAACTAACTATGGCTACACCTTC
CASGYEAGQGRTNYGYTF
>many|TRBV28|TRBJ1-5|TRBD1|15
TGTGCCAGCAGTTCTCCTTCAGGGGGCAGGCAGCCCCAGCATTTT
CASSSPSGGRQPQHF
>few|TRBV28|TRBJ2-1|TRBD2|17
TGTGCCAGCGGCAGGACTAGCGGGAGGGCCGGCCACAATGAGCAGTTCTTC
CASGRTSGRAGHNEQFF
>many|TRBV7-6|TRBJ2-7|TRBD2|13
TGTGCCAGCAACCAAGCGGGAGGGCACGAGCAGTACTTC
CASNQAGGHEQYF
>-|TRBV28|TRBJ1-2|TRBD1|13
TGTGCCACCTTTGGACAGGGGGGAGGTGGCTACACCTTC
CATFGQGGGGYTF